The clone carrying this T cell receptor (beta chain) was detected ten times or more. Its antigen is as yet unknown. This clone may be a read error of a much larger clone one base away. Amplification of the TCR beta CDR3 regions used RNA transcripts (as template). The workflow started with a first-round RT-PCR run with HTBI primers and then moved on to a second-round multiplex PCR. TCRdb re-called the multiplex PCR reads with MiXCR, one entry per CDR3 protein. The repertoire holds some 350,000 distinct CDR3 sequences, with about a sixth as singletons. These data belong to a study of Graves' ophthalmopathy and Graves' hyperthyroidism. Study findings and constraints: Among thyroid clonotypes expanded above 0.001 frequency, most also appeared in blood. Ophthalmopathy progression prediction by the model yielded a sensitivity of approximately 71% and a specificity of just over 72%.

The CDR3 consists of 13 residues. The V gene's germline CDR1 is MNHEY and CDR2 SVGEGT. This chain links TRBV6-2 or TRBV6-3 with TRBJ1-1; no clear D gene. Sequenced material: peripheral blood. The TCR sequence derives from an adult woman with stable Graves' hyperthyroidism. DNA for the CDR3: TGTGCCAGCGGTTACTCGGGGTCTTTTGGAGCTTTCTTT. Encoded protein: CASGYSGSFGAFF.